These 8 T cell receptor beta chains share one sample of origin, sequenced in a study of blood T cell repertoires in COVID-19. Using immunoSEQ multiplex PCR, the repertoire was profiled, and TCRdb retains in-frame clones only, with some absent. The sample has 400,000 or so clones, over 75% seen once; the top ten hold approximately 1.9%. Specimen: PBMCs or T cells enriched from blood (not recorded which). All receptors derive from a middle-aged man in a cohort exposed to, infected with or recovered from COVID-19 (not recorded which).

V usage is TRBV11-2 and J usage is TRBJ2-4, with D perhaps TRBD1 (5 bases). V lost 0 bases and J lost 9, with 15 bases in between. The CDR3 spans 15 residues. Germline-derived CDR1 and CDR2 are SGHAT and FQNNGV. The CDR3 DNA follows: TGTGCCAGCAGCTTAGATCCCGGACAAGTCAGCATTCAGTACTTC. It codes for CASSLDPGQVSIQYF.

The table lists this clone with a few counts. The J gene is TRBJ1-5, the V gene TRBV5-1; 9 positions agree with TRBD1. This CDR3 region has 15 residues. The ends lost 4 bases at V and 7 bases at J; junction bases unmatched: 9. The germline gives CDR1 SGHRS, CDR2 YFSETQ. The CDR3 reads CASSVDRGEGQPQHF. The DNA of the CDR3 is TGCGCCAGCAGCGTGGACAGGGGCGAGGGACAGCCCCAGCATTTT.

V and J are TRBV5-1 and TRBJ2-1; 7 nucleotides agree with TRBD2. The CDR3 is made up of 16 amino acids. The germline V gene encodes CDR1 SGHRS and CDR2 YFSETQ. J gave up 2 bases and V 0 bases, and 5 bases lay outside the gene matches. The CDR3 DNA follows: TGCGCCAGCAGCTTGGGGCCTAGCGGAGCCTACAATGAGCAGTTCTTC. Amino acid sequence: CASSLGPSGAYNEQFF.

V is TRBV5-4 and J is TRBJ1-2; the match to TRBD1 covers 7 bases. The CDR3 is made up of 14 amino acids. Germline V gene lookup returns CDR1 SGHNT and CDR2 YYREEE (reference sequence). The trim removed 4 bases at V and 5 bases at J, leaving 8 bases unmatched. This chain's CDR3 is CASSATGVRYGYTF. The CDR3 coding sequence is TGTGCCAGCAGCGCTACAGGGGTAAGGTATGGCTACACCTTC.

Points on this clone: Other DNA sequences of this sample code for an identical CDR3. The V gene is TRBV18, the J gene TRBJ2-7; 8 positions agree with TRBD1. There are 14 residues in the CDR3. The V segment lost 6 bases and the J segment 4 bases; nucleotides outside the gene matches: 8. Germline assignment: CDR1 KGHSH and CDR2 LQKENI. The CDR3 loop is CASSPGQGPYEQYF. Written as DNA, the CDR3 is TGTGCCAGCTCCCCCGGACAGGGACCTTACGAGCAGTACTTC.

This clone occurred once. The chain joins TRBV10-3 to TRBJ2-7; the D gene is possibly TRBD1 (5 bases). This CDR3 region has 14 residues. CDR1 and CDR2 (germline): ENHRY, SYGVKD. The ends were cut back, 3 bases at V and 3 bases at J, with 12 bases in the middle. The CDR3 nucleotides are TGTGCCATCAGTGACTCGCAGGGTTACTACGAGCAGTACTTC. Protein: CAISDSQGYYEQYF.

In DNA form, the CDR3 reads TGTGCCAGTAGTACGCGGACAGGGACCTACGAGCAGTACTTC. Its translation: CASSTRTGTYEQYF. V is TRBV19 and J is TRBJ2-7, with TRBD1 identical over 8 bases. V was pared by 4 bases and J by 2 bases, with 4 bases of the junction left unmatched. The length of the CDR3 is 14 residues. Germline V lookup: CDR1 LNHDA, CDR2 SQIVND (reference sequence).

The chain uses TRBV11-3 and TRBJ2-1; TRBD2 aligns across 13 bases. Germline V gene sequence: CDR1 SGHNT, CDR2 YENEEA. The CDR3 is 15 residues long. The J segment lost 5 bases and the V segment lost 3 bases, leaving 1 base of the junction unmatched. CDR3 in amino acids: CASSLGLAGHNEQFF. The CDR3 nucleotides are TGTGCCAGCAGCTTGGGACTAGCGGGACACAATGAGCAGTTCTTC.